These T cell receptor beta chains were read from a single sample in a study of T cells after posttransplantation cyclophosphamide. Some clones are missing from TCRdb's copy, which holds only in-frame ones; the method was immunoSEQ multiplex PCR. The table includes roughly 11,000 clones, 81% detected once. The sequences come from PBMCs, collected more than 350 days after allogeneic stem cell transplant with calcineurin inhibitor and methotrexate. The receptors were sampled from a male patient aged 25-45 years who received an allogeneic stem cell transplant from an unrelated donor, was CMV-positive, and had acute GVHD only. Some T cells here may be from the graft donor. CDR3s include the opening cysteine and the closing phenylalanine or tryptophan. Fields, in order: J gene, V gene, clone size, D gene, CDR3 DNA, CDR3 protein. D genes are given only for firm matches. Only some rows state a clone size, as once, few, many or a class for expanded clones.

J: TRBJ2-3
V: TRBV9
size: few
D: .
DNA: TGTGCCAGCAGCGTTTCCCTGGGCCACTCGATCGGCACAGATACGCAGTATTTT
CDR3: CASSVSLGHSIGTDTQYF

J: TRBJ2-7
V: TRBV19
size: .
D: .
DNA: TGTGCCAGTAGTATTGACCTCTCCTCGGGCTCCTACGAGCAGTACTTC
CDR3: CASSIDLSSGSYEQYF

J: TRBJ1-2
V: TRBV4-1
size: .
D: TRBD1
DNA: TGCGCCAGCAGCCCTGGGACAGGGGGTTGGGGCTACACCTTC
CDR3: CASSPGTGGWGYTF

J: TRBJ2-1
V: TRBV7-9
size: .
D: .
DNA: TGTGCCAGCAGTTACAGGATCGATGAGCAGTTCTTC
CDR3: CASSYRIDEQFF

J: TRBJ2-7
V: TRBV10-3
size: .
D: .
DNA: TGTGCCATCAGTGCAACGGGACTTTCAGAGCTGCAGCCCTACGAGCAGTACTTC
CDR3: CAISATGLSELQPYEQYF

J: TRBJ1-2
V: TRBV13
size: .
D: TRBD1
DNA: TGTGCCAGCAGCCCCCGGGACAGGGTTTTGTATGGCTACACCTTC
CDR3: CASSPRDRVLYGYTF

J: TRBJ1-2
V: TRBV7-9
size: .
D: .
DNA: TGTGCCAGCAGCCCATGGTCAGGCTATGGCTACACCTTC
CDR3: CASSPWSGYGYTF

J: TRBJ1-5
V: TRBV5-4
size: once
D: .
DNA: TGTGCCAGCAGCGGACTTTTGTCCCAGCCCCAGCATTTT
CDR3: CASSGLLSQPQHF

J: TRBJ2-7
V: TRBV5-1
size: .
D: .
DNA: TGCGCCAGCAGCTTGTCGTGGCCTGCCTACGAGCAGTACTTC
CDR3: CASSLSWPAYEQYF

J: TRBJ2-7
V: TRBV4-1
size: .
D: TRBD2
DNA: TGCGCCAGCAGCCAAGAAGCGGGGTATAACGAGCAGTACTTC
CDR3: CASSQEAGYNEQYF

J: TRBJ2-7
V: TRBV2
size: .
D: TRBD2
DNA: TGTGCCAGCAGTGTTTTAGTACTAGCGGGAGGGAATGGCGGCGACGAGCAGTACTTC
CDR3: CASSVLVLAGGNGGDEQYF

J: TRBJ1-1
V: TRBV7-9
size: .
D: TRBD1
DNA: TGTGCCAGCAGGGGGTCGTGGACAGGGGGGACTGAAGCTTTCTTT
CDR3: CASRGSWTGGTEAFF

J: TRBJ1-3
V: TRBV5-6
size: once
D: .
DNA: TGTGCCAGCAGCTTGGCCACGGGGGTAAACACCATATATTTT
CDR3: CASSLATGVNTIYF

J: TRBJ1-6
V: TRBV5-6
size: .
D: TRBD1
DNA: TGTGCCAGCAGCTTGAGGGCAGGGGGCAGTGGGAATTCACCCCTCCACTTT
CDR3: CASSLRAGGSGNSPLHF

J: TRBJ2-1
V: TRBV11-3
size: .
D: .
DNA: TGTGCCAGCAGCCCCCTTGGCGGTTTCAATGAGCAGTTCTTC
CDR3: CASSPLGGFNEQFF

J: TRBJ1-4
V: TRBV2
size: once
D: .
DNA: TGTGCCAGCAATCTAGGGGGGGGGAATGAAAAACTGTTTTTT
CDR3: CASNLGGGNEKLFF

J: TRBJ2-7
V: TRBV10-3
size: .
D: TRBD2
DNA: TGTGCCATCAGTGAATTAGGCGGGAGCTACGAGCAGTACTTC
CDR3: CAISELGGSYEQYF

J: TRBJ2-3
V: TRBV7-2
size: .
D: TRBD2
DNA: TGTGCCAGCAGCCAACAAGCGGGGGGCACAGATACGCAGTATTTT
CDR3: CASSQQAGGTDTQYF